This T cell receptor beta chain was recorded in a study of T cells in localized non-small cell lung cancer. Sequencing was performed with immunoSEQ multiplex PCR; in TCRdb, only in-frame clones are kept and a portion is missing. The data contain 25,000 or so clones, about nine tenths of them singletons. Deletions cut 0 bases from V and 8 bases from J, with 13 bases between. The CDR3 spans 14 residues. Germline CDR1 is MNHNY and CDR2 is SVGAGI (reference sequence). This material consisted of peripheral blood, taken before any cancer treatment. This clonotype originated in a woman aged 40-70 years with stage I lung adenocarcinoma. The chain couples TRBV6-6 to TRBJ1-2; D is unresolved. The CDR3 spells CASSYSASLNGYTF. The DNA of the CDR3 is TGTGCCAGCAGTTACTCCGCCAGTCTCAACGGCTACACCTTC.